The 17 T cell receptor beta chains listed next were all sequenced from one sample in a study of shared clonotypes between healthy human individuals. Clones were read by immunoSEQ multiplex PCR, and TCRdb kept only the in-frame ones, dropping some. This sample has 2.3 million or so clones, with 80% to 95% found just once. The source material was naive CD4+ T cells from PBMCs. Specified subset: CD45RA+ positively selected. The receptors were sampled from a man between 18 and 35 years old in good health. Some clones in this sample may be carry-over from other donors' samples.

This chain joins TRBV18 and TRBJ1-4, with D possibly matching TRBD1 (5 bases). This CDR3 spans 14 amino acids. The germline CDR1 and CDR2 sequences are KGHSH and LQKENI. V gave up 6 bases and J gave up 5 bases, with 13 bases separating them. The DNA of the CDR3 is TGTGCCAGCTCTCAGGGTGTACGAAATGAAAAACTGTTTTTT. Its protein product is CASSQGVRNEKLFF.

The V and J genes are TRBV6-5 and TRBJ2-2, with 8 nucleotides matching TRBD1. This CDR3 has 14 residues. After removal of 7 bases from V and 4 bases from J, the junction contained 5 bases not matched to a gene. In germline, CDR1 is MNHEY, CDR2 SVGAGI. CDR3 region: CASKRTGPTGELFF. The CDR3 region has the DNA TGTGCCAGCAAACGGACAGGGCCCACCGGGGAGCTGTTTTTT.

The gene calls are TRBV30 and TRBJ2-5, with D possibly matching TRBD2 (5 bases). Trimming removed 2 bases at V and 5 bases at J, with 21 bases between. Looked up from germline, CDR1 is GTSNPN and CDR2 is SVGIG (reference sequence). The CDR3 has 16 residues. CDR3 nucleotides: TGTGCCTGGAGTTTCGGCCTAGCCGAGCAGAGGGAGACCCAGTACTTC. Amino acids: CAWSFGLAEQRETQYF.

This rearrangement joins TRBV7-2 to TRBJ1-4; D is unresolved. This CDR3 is built from 13 residues. The germline V gene encodes CDR1 SGHTA and CDR2 FQGNSA. Trimming stripped 6 bases from V and 8 bases from J, with 13 bases between. CDR3 sequence (DNA): TGTGCCAGCAGAATCGTGGGCGGGGAAAAACTGTTTTTT. Translated, it gives CASRIVGGEKLFF.

The genes are TRBV27 and TRBJ1-3; tentative D call: TRBD1 (5 bases). The CDR3 consists of 14 residues. The germline V gene encodes CDR1 MNHEY and CDR2 SMNVEV (reference sequence). V was pared by 2 bases and J by 2 bases, with 7 bases between. CDR3 coding DNA: TGTGCCAGCAGTTTAGGGGGGGCTGGAAACACCATATATTTT. This translates into CASSLGGAGNTIYF.

The chain joins TRBV10-3 to TRBJ2-1, with TRBD2 matching 9 bases. The ends lost 3 bases at V and 4 bases at J; junction bases unmatched: 4. The CDR3 runs to 15 residues. The V gene's germline CDR1 is ENHRY and CDR2 SYGVKD. CDR3: CAISDFTSGYNEQFF. The CDR3 region has the DNA TGTGCCATCAGTGACTTTACTAGCGGGTACAATGAGCAGTTCTTC.

V gene TRBV6-6 combines with J gene TRBJ1-2; D not certain. With 6 bases removed from V and 0 bases from J, the gap between germline ends came to 8 bases. CDR3 length equals 13 residues. Germline-derived CDR1 and CDR2 are MNHNY and SVGAGI (reference sequence). CDR3 protein: CASSPTPNYGYTF. In nucleotides, the CDR3 is TGTGCCAGCAGCCCGACACCTAACTATGGCTACACCTTC.

The rearrangement joins TRBV6-1 to TRBJ2-4, with TRBD1 identical over 8 bases. Per germline, CDR1 MNHNS and CDR2 SASEGT. V lost 7 bases to trimming and J lost 6 bases; unmatched junction nucleotides: 5. The length of the CDR3 is 13 residues. The CDR3 region is CASTTGQGNIQYF. In nucleotides, the CDR3 is TGTGCCAGCACTACCGGACAGGGAAACATTCAGTACTTC.

J is TRBJ2-7 and V is TRBV19; D might be TRBD2 (6 bases). Trimming left V 10 bases short and J 4 bases short, with 14 bases between. Germline CDR1 LNHDA, CDR2 SQIVND (reference sequence). The CDR3 has 12 residues. The CDR3 sequence: CANPGVRYEQYF. The DNA for the CDR3 is TGTGCCAACCCGGGGGTTAGGTACGAGCAGTACTTC.

V usage is TRBV7-9 and J usage is TRBJ1-6; D not resolved. The CDR3 spans 12 residues. Trimming shortened V by 0 bases and J by 10 bases, and 4 bases separated the two germline ends. Germline assignment: CDR1 SEHNR and CDR2 FQNEAQ (reference sequence). The CDR3 sequence is CASSLAGSPLHF. DNA of the CDR3: TGTGCCAGCAGCTTAGCAGGATCACCCCTCCACTTT.

The CDR3, as DNA: TGTGCCAGCAGTTCCCTAGCGGGAGCGAATAATGAGCAGTTCTTC. This codes for CASSSLAGANNEQFF. The chain combines TRBV6-5 with TRBJ2-1; 10 bases fit TRBD2. The V gene's germline CDR1 is MNHEY and CDR2 SVGAGI. This CDR3 is 15 amino acids long. V lost 4 bases and J lost 7; bases outside the gene matches: 7.

This clone was seen once. The chain carries TRBV5-6 and TRBJ2-2; a weak D match, TRBD1 (5 bases). Per the germline V gene, CDR1 is SGHDT and CDR2 is YYEEEE. The germline V and J ends were trimmed by 0 bases and 4 bases, with 7 bases remaining between them. This CDR3 has 14 residues. This chain's CDR3 is CASSLAQGTGELFF. The CDR3, as DNA: TGTGCCAGCAGCTTGGCCCAGGGCACCGGGGAGCTGTTTTTT.

This rearrangement joins TRBV5-1 to TRBJ2-3, with D possibly called TRBD1 or TRBD2 (5 bases each). The CDR3 has 15 residues. Germline lookup yields CDR1 SGHRS and CDR2 YFSETQ. V was pared by 4 bases and J by 4 bases, with 16 bases between. The CDR3 protein is CASSPGTHKPDTQYF. The CDR3 DNA follows: TGCGCCAGCAGCCCCGGGACCCATAAGCCAGATACGCAGTATTTT.

This clone was seen only a few times. The rearrangement joins TRBV9 to TRBJ1-3, with no clear D. CDR1 SGDLS and CDR2 YYNGEE come from the germline V gene. The CDR3 runs 15 residues. Trimming took 0 bases from V and 2 from J, leaving 9 bases between them. DNA of the CDR3: TGTGCCAGCAGCGTAGCTGCGACGGCTGGAAACACCATATATTTT. This codes for CASSVAATAGNTIYF.

The chain couples TRBV28 to TRBJ1-5; D is ambiguous. Germline CDR1 reads MDHEN; CDR2 reads SYDVKM. V lost 5 bases and J 3 bases, leaving 8 bases between the germline ends. This CDR3 region has 13 residues. The CDR3 sequence: CASSIGNNQPQHF. DNA of the CDR3: TGTGCCAGCAGTATTGGAAACAATCAGCCCCAGCATTTT.

The chain combines TRBV11-2 with TRBJ2-7; D might be TRBD1 (5 bases). CDR3 length equals 12 residues. Germline V gene data show CDR1 as SGHAT and CDR2 as FQNNGV. Trimming stripped 5 bases from V and 4 bases from J, with 9 bases between. CDR3 sequence reads: CASSQTDYEQYF. The CDR3 region has the DNA TGTGCCAGCAGCCAGACAGATTACGAGCAGTACTTC.

CDR3 loop: CASSFGRNNEKLFF. CDR3 sequence (DNA): TGCGCCAGCAGCTTTGGGCGGAATAATGAAAAACTGTTTTTT. The chain is built from TRBV5-1 and TRBJ1-4; D uncertain. The CDR3 loop spans 14 amino acids. The V gene's germline CDR1 is SGHRS and CDR2 YFSETQ. Trimming pared 2 bases from V and 4 bases from J, leaving 9 bases between.